This is a list of T cell receptor beta chains from one sample in a study of shared clonotypes between healthy human individuals. Data came from immunoSEQ multiplex PCR; TCRdb stores just in-frame clones and leaves some out. The sample shows just under 350,000 clones, about 73% of them seen only once. Material: memory CD4+ T cells sorted from blood. The receptors originated from a man aged 30 to 39 in good health. CDR3s include the opening cysteine and the closing phenylalanine or tryptophan. D genes are given only for firm matches. Size values are once, few and many counts, or a class for expanded clones, and some rows have none.

V gene,D gene,J gene,clone size,CDR3 protein,CDR3 DNA
TRBV29-1,NA,TRBJ2-7,NA,CSVDGGPRSYEQYF,TGCAGCGTTGACGGGGGACCACGCTCCTACGAGCAGTACTTC
TRBV29-1,NA,TRBJ2-1,NA,CSVSPGVDEQFF,TGCAGCGTGAGCCCGGGAGTGGATGAGCAGTTCTTC
TRBV7-2,NA,TRBJ2-3,NA,CASSLGLGRRTDTQYF,TGTGCCAGCAGCTTAGGTCTCGGGAGACGCACAGATACGCAGTATTTT
TRBV4-1,TRBD2,TRBJ2-1,NA,CASSQESTSGIDNEQFF,TGCGCCAGCAGCCAAGAATCCACTAGCGGGATCGACAATGAGCAGTTCTTC
TRBV2,TRBD1,TRBJ2-5,NA,CASSGRGQETQYF,TGTGCCAGCAGCGGCAGGGGGCAAGAGACCCAGTACTTC
TRBV30,TRBD1,TRBJ2-2,NA,CAWAETGTGELFF,TGTGCCTGGGCCGAGACAGGGACCGGGGAGCTGTTTTTT
TRBV30,NA,TRBJ1-1,NA,CAWIKEMNTEAFF,TGTGCCTGGATAAAAGAGATGAACACTGAAGCTTTCTTT
TRBV5-1,NA,TRBJ1-5,NA,CASSLEAGQGQPQHF,TGCGCCAGCAGCTTGGAGGCGGGGCAAGGACAGCCCCAGCATTTT
TRBV11-2,NA,TRBJ2-7,once,CASSFLPGSYEQYF,TGTGCCAGCAGCTTCCTCCCAGGTTCCTACGAGCAGTACTTC
TRBV5-1,NA,TRBJ2-5,NA,CASSPNQGTQYF,TGCGCCAGCAGCCCTAATCAGGGGACCCAGTACTTC
TRBV7-9,TRBD2,TRBJ2-5,NA,CAQEGLAGVETQYF,TGTGCCCAGGAGGGACTAGCGGGAGTAGAGACCCAGTACTTC
TRBV27,TRBD1,TRBJ1-1,NA,CASSLGTGGTEAFF,TGTGCCAGCAGTTTAGGGACAGGGGGCACTGAAGCTTTCTTT
TRBV29-1,NA,TRBJ1-4,NA,CSVTDTPSEKLFF,TGCAGCGTTACCGACACGCCGAGTGAAAAACTGTTTTTT
TRBV7-2,TRBD1,TRBJ1-2,NA,CASSTRQGWSYGYTF,TGTGCCAGCAGCACCCGACAGGGGTGGTCCTATGGCTACACCTTC
TRBV5-1,NA,TRBJ2-7,NA,CASSLQGGSSYEQYF,TGCGCCAGCAGCTTGCAGGGGGGAAGCTCCTACGAGCAGTACTTC
TRBV6-1,TRBD2,TRBJ2-3,NA,CASSELAGVHTDTQYF,TGTGCCAGCAGTGAACTAGCGGGAGTCCACACAGATACGCAGTATTTT
TRBV27,TRBD1,TRBJ2-7,NA,CASSLQGASSYEQYF,TGTGCCAGCAGCCTACAGGGGGCCTCCTCCTACGAGCAGTACTTC
TRBV28,TRBD1,TRBJ1-4,few,CASSSTGVREKLFF,TGTGCCAGCAGTTCGACAGGGGTTAGGGAAAAACTGTTTTTT
TRBV18,NA,TRBJ2-1,NA,CASSPPGAEQFF,TGTGCCAGCTCACCACCGGGGGCTGAGCAGTTCTTC
TRBV30,NA,TRBJ2-7,NA,CAWSVVGLTYEQYF,TGTGCCTGGAGTGTGGTGGGGTTGACCTACGAGCAGTACTTC
TRBV28,NA,TRBJ1-3,many,CASSFPARLGNTIYF,TGTGCCAGCAGTTTCCCGGCCAGGTTAGGAAACACCATATATTTT
TRBV27,NA,TRBJ2-7,NA,CASSLSLNYEQYF,TGTGCCAGCAGTTTATCGTTAAACTACGAGCAGTACTTC
TRBV5-1,NA,TRBJ2-7,NA,CASSLGGDPYEQYF,TGCGCCAGCAGCTTGGGTGGGGATCCCTACGAGCAGTACTTC
TRBV5-3,TRBD2,TRBJ2-1,NA,CARSPTAGVKGNEQFF,TGTGCCAGAAGCCCGACGGCGGGAGTAAAGGGAAATGAGCAGTTCTTC
TRBV18,TRBD2,TRBJ2-7,NA,CASSPTSHEQYF,TGTGCCAGCTCACCGACTAGCCACGAGCAGTACTTC
TRBV2,NA,TRBJ2-7,NA,CASRRSRPYEQYF,TGTGCCAGCAGGCGAAGCCGTCCCTACGAGCAGTACTTC
TRBV11-2,NA,TRBJ2-3,NA,CASSPTSFVNTQYF,TGTGCCAGCAGCCCCACCTCTTTTGTAAATACGCAGTATTTT
TRBV5-1,NA,TRBJ2-7,many,CASRTSAWTGTSYEQYF,TGCGCCAGCAGAACCTCGGCGTGGACGGGAACATCCTACGAGCAGTACTTC
TRBV29-1,NA,TRBJ2-5,NA,CSATTHRYQETQYF,TGCAGCGCCACTACCCACAGATACCAAGAGACCCAGTACTTC
TRBV11-2,TRBD2,TRBJ2-1,few,CASSSLAGLSYNEQFF,TGTGCCAGCAGCTCCCTAGCGGGACTCTCCTACAATGAGCAGTTCTTC
TRBV7-8,NA,TRBJ2-5,NA,CASSLEVAALQETQYF,TGTGCCAGCAGCTTAGAGGTAGCGGCGCTCCAAGAGACCCAGTACTTC
TRBV5-6,NA,TRBJ1-5,NA,CASSLQSRSNQPQHF,TGTGCCAGCAGCTTGCAGAGCAGGAGCAATCAGCCCCAGCATTTT
TRBV29-1,TRBD2,TRBJ2-5,few,CSVEPTSAGGETQYF,TGCAGCGTTGAACCGACTAGCGCGGGAGGAGAGACCCAGTACTTC
TRBV27,TRBD1,TRBJ2-2,many,CASARQGAPTGELFF,TGTGCCAGCGCACGACAGGGGGCGCCCACCGGGGAGCTGTTTTTT
TRBV18,NA,TRBJ2-2,once,CASSPPLLTGELFF,TGTGCCAGCTCACCGCCCCTACTCACCGGGGAGCTGTTTTTT
TRBV6-5,TRBD1,TRBJ1-4,NA,CASSSGTAEKLFF,TGTGCCAGCAGTTCCGGGACAGCTGAAAAACTGTTTTTT
TRBV5-5,NA,TRBJ1-6,NA,CASNGQDNSPLHF,TGTGCCAGCAACGGCCAGGATAATTCACCCCTCCACTTT
TRBV27,NA,TRBJ2-7,NA,CASSLGPRFGQGTHEQYF,TGTGCCAGCAGTTTAGGGCCCCGGTTTGGGCAGGGGACTCACGAGCAGTACTTC
TRBV7-7,TRBD1,TRBJ2-1,few,CASSRDRGNEQFF,TGTGCCAGCAGCCGGGACAGGGGGAATGAGCAGTTCTTC
TRBV2,TRBD1,TRBJ1-2,NA,CASVAGGFYGYTF,TGTGCCAGCGTTGCAGGGGGATTTTATGGCTACACCTTC
TRBV5-1,NA,TRBJ1-1,NA,CASSSSLRTAQNTEAFF,TGCGCCAGCAGCTCTTCCCTAAGGACAGCCCAGAACACTGAAGCTTTCTTT
TRBV10-2,NA,TRBJ2-7,NA,CASSDWDQQYF,TGCGCCAGCAGTGACTGGGACCAGCAGTACTTC
TRBV7-2,NA,TRBJ1-5,NA,CASSFYPTDGHLNQPQHF,TGTGCCAGCAGCTTCTATCCGACAGACGGACACCTCAATCAGCCCCAGCATTTT
TRBV29-1,NA,TRBJ1-4,NA,CSASPTNEKLFF,TGCAGCGCCTCTCCAACTAATGAAAAACTGTTTTTT
TRBV25-1,NA,TRBJ1-4,NA,CASSESGSTNEKLFF,TGTGCCAGCAGTGAATCTGGGTCAACTAATGAAAAACTGTTTTTT